This T cell receptor beta chain derives from a study of human T cells and chemical hapten exposure. Study background: The upper back received 0.01% DPC by patch testing, with results read at 6 days. Chiefly female patients presented with alopecia areata, totalis or universalis.

The sample holds a few counts of this clonotype. Antigen: not known. TCRdb called the RACE reads again in MiXCR, with one record for every CDR3 protein. The sample holds roughly 380,000 distinct CDR3 sequences, around 4.8% seen once. Germline lookup yields CDR1 SGHDN and CDR2 FVKESK. The CDR3 covers 14 residues. Trimming left V 5 bases short and J 9 bases short, with 19 bases between. General observations from the study: Relative to control repertoires, expanded TCRs gave rise to significantly more large CDR3 similarity clusters.

Time point in this sample: patch test 1, 2 weeks after DPC sensitization. Treatment meaning: therapeutic diphenylcyclopropenone sensitization with weekly scalp DPC. People who gave samples had alopecia, were 18 to 70 years old, and were suitable for DPC. The V and J genes are TRBV14 and TRBJ2-5, with D perhaps being TRBD1 or TRBD2 (5 bases each). The specimen comprised whole blood, sampled in connection with sensitization to the hapten diphenylcyclopropenone (DPC). The receptor was isolated from a woman in her forties or fifties with alopecia areata. Some clones in this sample may be carry-over from other donors' samples. In DNA form, the CDR3 reads TGTGCCAGCAGCTCTACTGGAGGACCCAGGGCCCAGTACTTC. Protein product: CASSSTGGPRAQYF.